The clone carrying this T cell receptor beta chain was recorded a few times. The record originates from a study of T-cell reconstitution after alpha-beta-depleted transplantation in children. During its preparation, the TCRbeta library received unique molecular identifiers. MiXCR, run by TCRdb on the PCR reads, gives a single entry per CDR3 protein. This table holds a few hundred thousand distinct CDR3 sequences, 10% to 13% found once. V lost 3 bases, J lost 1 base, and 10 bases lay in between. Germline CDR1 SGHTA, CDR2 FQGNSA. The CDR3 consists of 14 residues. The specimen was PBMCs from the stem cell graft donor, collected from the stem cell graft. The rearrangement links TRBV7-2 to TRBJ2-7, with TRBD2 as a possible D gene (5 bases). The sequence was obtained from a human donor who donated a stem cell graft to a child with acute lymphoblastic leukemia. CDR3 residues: CASSFERPSYEQYF. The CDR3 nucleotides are TGTGCCAGCAGCTTTGAGCGGCCATCCTACGAGCAGTACTTC.